These 29 T cell receptor beta chains came from one sample sequenced in a study of neoadjuvant anti-PD-1 for oral cavity cancer. Time point indicated: after neoadjuvant nivolumab, at surgical resection. Measured with immunoSEQ multiplex PCR; TCRdb has only the in-frame clones, and not every one. In the table there are 12,000 or so clones, 70% to 75% of which are singletons. Sequencing used PBMCs, obtained after nivolumab (anti-PD-1) treatment. The receptors stem from a person aged 35-79 years with oral cavity squamous cell carcinoma.

The chain employs TRBV7-3 and TRBJ2-1, with 11 nucleotides matching TRBD1. The V gene's germline CDR1 is SGHTA and CDR2 FQGTGA. This CDR3 region has 15 residues. The V segment lost 5 bases and the J segment 8 bases; nucleotides outside the gene matches: 8. CDR3 coding DNA: TGTGCCAGCAGCACTACGGGACAGGGGGGCGATGAGCAGTTCTTC. The encoded protein is CASSTTGQGGDEQFF.

The chain joins TRBV27 to TRBJ1-1, with D unresolved. The germline V gene has CDR1 MNHEY and CDR2 SMNVEV (reference sequence). The CDR3 consists of 13 residues. Between the trimmed V and J ends, which lost 5 bases and 3 bases, there was a span of 10 bases. The CDR3 DNA reads TGTGCCAGCAGTGGGAAGGGCTACACTGAAGCTTTCTTT. As protein: CASSGKGYTEAFF.

The chain couples TRBV19 to TRBJ2-5; D may correspond to TRBD1 or TRBD2 (5 bases each). V was cut by 3 bases and J by 5 bases, with 22 bases left in between. The germline V gene encodes CDR1 LNHDA and CDR2 SQIVND (reference sequence). The CDR3 spans 17 residues. The CDR3: CASSMGPDPIYLETQYF. In DNA form, the CDR3 reads TGTGCCAGTAGTATGGGACCGGACCCCATATACCTGGAGACCCAGTACTTC. Together with reference TRBV19 and TRBJ2-5, the CDR3 gives the full variable domain: DGGITQSPKYLFRKEGQNVTLSCEQNLNHDAMYWYRQDPGQGLRLIYYSQIVNDFQKGDIAEGYSVSREKKESFPLTVTSAQKNPTAFYLCASSMGPDPIYLETQYFGPGTRLLVL.

The chain has TRBV6-4 and TRBJ2-1; 11 bases fit TRBD2. CDR3 length equals 15 residues. V lost 6 bases, J lost 4 bases, and 5 bases stayed unmatched. Germline CDR1 and CDR2: MRHNA and SNTAGT. CDR3 coding DNA: TGTGCCAGCAGCGCCGGGACTAGCGGATACAATGAGCAGTTCTTC. As protein: CASSAGTSGYNEQFF.

The rearrangement joins TRBV28 to TRBJ1-2; no clear D. Trimming cost V 5 bases and J 4 bases, with 5 bases left between them. The CDR3 is made up of 11 amino acids. Germline V lookup: CDR1 MDHEN, CDR2 SYDVKM. CDR3 nucleotides: TGTGCCAGCAGTGCCTCCTATGGCTACACCTTC. Its protein product is CASSASYGYTF.

This clone has just a few counts. The rearrangement links TRBV5-4 to TRBJ1-1; tentative D call: TRBD1 (6 bases). This CDR3 comprises 14 residues. Germline CDR1 SGHNT, CDR2 YYREEE (reference sequence). V dropped 0 bases and J dropped 8 bases, with 14 bases sitting between them. CDR3 region: CASSLGPGATEAFF. CDR3 DNA sequence: TGTGCCAGCAGCTTGGGTCCGGGGGCAACCGAAGCTTTCTTT. Full variable domain (remainder filled in from reference TRBV5-4 and TRBJ1-1): ETGVTQSPTHLIKTRGQQVTLRCSSQSGHNTVSWYQQALGQGPQFIFQYYREEENGRGNFPPRFSGLQFPNYSSELNVNALELDDSALYLCASSLGPGATEAFFGQGTRLTVV.

The chain is built from TRBV11-2 and TRBJ2-7, with D uncertain. Trimming stripped 2 bases from V and 0 bases from J, with 17 bases between. The CDR3 sequence is 17 residues long. Germline V lookup: CDR1 SGHAT, CDR2 FQNNGV. CDR3 protein: CASSLTSDTTVSYEQYF. CDR3 nucleotides: TGTGCCAGCAGCTTAACGTCAGATACCACCGTCTCCTACGAGCAGTACTTC.

The rearrangement links TRBV10-3 to TRBJ1-2; D is unclear. This CDR3 is 13 amino acids long. Germline CDR1 is ENHRY and CDR2 is SYGVKD. Trimming removed 6 bases at V and 6 bases at J, with 14 bases between. CDR3 nucleotides: TGTGCCATCAGCTCCCGGGTATCCGATGGCTACACCTTC. This encodes CAISSRVSDGYTF.

This chain uses TRBV21-1 with TRBJ1-6. TRBV21-1 counts as a pseudogene. The CDR3 loop spans 16 amino acids. The CDR3 region has the DNA TGTGCCAGCAGCAATGTTCGAGGGGTAGGGAATTCACCCCTCCACTTT. It yields the protein CASSNVRGVGNSPLHF.

J is TRBJ1-2 and V is TRBV10-2; D is ambiguous. Between the trimmed V and J ends, which lost 5 bases and 5 bases, there was a span of 12 bases. The CDR3 has 13 amino acids. Germline CDR1 reads WSHSY; CDR2 reads SAAADI. The CDR3, as DNA: TGCGCCAGCAGTACGGGGTCGGGGTATGGCTACACCTTC. The encoded protein is CASSTGSGYGYTF.

The rearrangement uses TRBV6-4 and TRBJ2-3; D remains ambiguous. The germline V gene encodes CDR1 MRHNA and CDR2 SNTAGT. CDR3 length: 14 amino acids. Trimming pared 2 bases from V and 1 base from J, leaving 7 bases between. The CDR3 region has the DNA TGTGCCAGCAGTGACGGTTTCGGCACAGATACGCAGTATTTT. Amino acids: CASSDGFGTDTQYF.

The gene calls are TRBV11-2 and TRBJ2-1, with 10 nucleotides matching TRBD2. CDR1 is SGHAT, CDR2 FQNNGV, per germline. This CDR3 contains 16 residues. The V segment lost 2 bases and the J segment 1 base; nucleotides outside the gene matches: 2. The CDR3 sequence: CASSLTSGNSYNEQFF. DNA of the CDR3: TGTGCCAGCAGCTTAACTAGCGGGAATTCCTACAATGAGCAGTTCTTC. The entire variable domain, with the rest obtained from reference TRBV11-2 and TRBJ2-1, is as follows: EAGVAQSPRYKIIEKRQSVAFWCNPISGHATLYWYQQILGQGPKLLIQFQNNGVVDDSQLPKDRFSAERLKGVDSTLKIQPAKLEDSAVYLCASSLTSGNSYNEQFFGPGTRLTVL.

J is TRBJ2-1 and V is TRBV4-1; D is unresolved. V lost 2 bases and J 4 bases, leaving 0 bases between the germline ends. This CDR3 is built from 11 residues. Germline lookup yields CDR1 MGHRA and CDR2 YSYEKL. The CDR3 sequence: CASSQYNEQFF. Here the CDR3 DNA reads TGCGCCAGCAGCCAATACAATGAGCAGTTCTTC.

The chain is built from TRBV4-1 and TRBJ2-1, with 11 bases aligning to TRBD2. V was clipped by 4 bases and J by 3 bases; unmatched bases: 2. Germline lookup yields CDR1 MGHRA and CDR2 YSYEKL. CDR3 size: 15 residues. The CDR3 DNA reads as TGCGCCAGCAGCCGACTAGCGGGGTACTACAATGAGCAGTTCTTC. Its translation is CASSRLAGYYNEQFF.

This chain connects TRBV5-1 to TRBJ2-7; D may match TRBD1 or TRBD2 (6 bases each). The V end was cut by 1 base, the J end by 7 bases, with 15 bases between. The CDR3 has 14 amino acids. The germline CDR1 and CDR2 sequences are SGHRS and YFSETQ. The CDR3 region is CASSLFRGGAEQYF. CDR3 coding DNA: TGCGCCAGCAGCTTGTTCAGGGGCGGGGCGGAGCAGTACTTC.

CDR3 residues: CASSQPGHYEQYF. CDR3 DNA sequence: TGTGCCAGCAGCCAACCGGGGCACTACGAGCAGTACTTC. The gene calls are TRBV27 and TRBJ2-7; D may be TRBD1 or TRBD2 (5 bases each). V dropped 6 bases and J dropped 3 bases, with 12 bases sitting between them. CDR1 is MNHEY and CDR2 is SMNVEV in the germline V gene (reference sequence). The CDR3 is made up of 13 amino acids.

This chain joins TRBV30 and TRBJ2-7, with 7 bases aligning to TRBD1. The CDR3 contains 13 residues. Germline CDR1 GTSNPN, CDR2 SVGIG (reference sequence). V shed 0 bases, J shed 9 bases, and the junction held 8 bases outside the gene matches. The CDR3 loop reads CAWSVRQGEGQYF. The CDR3 DNA is TGTGCCTGGAGTGTACGACAGGGAGAAGGGCAGTACTTC.

The chain uses TRBV30 and TRBJ2-5; D gene unclear. Trimming left V 3 bases short and J 2 bases short, with 16 bases between. Germline V gives CDR1 GTSNPN, CDR2 SVGIG (reference sequence). CDR3 size: 15 residues. CDR3 sequence: CAWSDEYPKQETQYF. The CDR3 bases are TGTGCCTGGAGCGACGAGTACCCTAAACAAGAGACCCAGTACTTC.

The chain combines TRBV11-2 with TRBJ2-3, with a tentative D call TRBD2 (6 bases). CDR3 length equals 14 residues. Germline assignment: CDR1 SGHAT and CDR2 FQNNGV. Trimming stripped 6 bases from V and 8 bases from J, with 18 bases between. The chain's CDR3 is CASRRTSGELTQYF. CDR3 nucleotide sequence: TGTGCCAGCAGACGTACCTCGGGAGAGCTTACGCAGTATTTT.

The rearrangement uses TRBV6-5 and TRBJ2-5; 8 nucleotides match TRBD2. J was trimmed by 4 bases and V by 2 bases; bases with no gene match: 6. This CDR3 has 15 residues. CDR1 MNHEY and CDR2 SVGAGI come from the germline V gene. The CDR3, as DNA: TGTGCCAGCAGTTACGGCGGGGGGATAATAGAGACCCAGTACTTC. This encodes CASSYGGGIIETQYF.

The chain has TRBV18 and TRBJ2-7; 13 bases map to TRBD2. J was trimmed by 2 bases and V by 3 bases; bases with no gene match: 4. CDR1 is KGHSH, CDR2 LQKENI, per germline. The CDR3 has 16 residues. CDR3 region: CASSPPGLAGTYEQYF. CDR3 bases: TGTGCCAGCTCACCCCCGGGACTAGCGGGGACCTACGAGCAGTACTTC.

This sequence joins TRBV4-1 and TRBJ1-5; 9 bases agree with TRBD1. CDR3 size: 17 residues. V lost 5 bases to trimming and J lost 6 bases; unmatched junction nucleotides: 14. CDR1 MGHRA and CDR2 YSYEKL come from the germline V gene. The CDR3 here is CASSYSGTGPLGQPQHF. The CDR3 DNA follows: TGCGCCAGCAGCTACTCCGGGACAGGGCCTCTTGGTCAGCCCCAGCATTTT.

V and J are TRBV5-4 and TRBJ1-1; the D is unclear. Germline loops: CDR1 SGHNT, CDR2 YYREEE (reference sequence). This CDR3 is built from 15 residues. Trimming stripped 1 base from V and 2 bases from J, with 12 bases between. CDR3: CASSLQAGPNTEAFF. As DNA, the CDR3 is TGTGCCAGCAGCTTGCAGGCTGGCCCCAACACTGAAGCTTTCTTT.

The J gene is TRBJ2-7, the V gene TRBV2; perhaps TRBD1 as D (5 bases). Germline V lookup: CDR1 SNHLY, CDR2 FYNNEI. The length of the CDR3 is 14 residues. V lost 6 bases and J 2 bases, leaving 14 bases between the germline ends. The CDR3 reads CASRLEGETYEQYF. CDR3 coding DNA: TGTGCCAGCAGGCTGGAAGGGGAAACCTACGAGCAGTACTTC.

This chain uses TRBV5-1 with TRBJ2-7; D ambiguous. The CDR3 runs to 13 residues. V was shortened by 2 bases and J by 3 bases, with 9 bases between the two germline ends. Germline CDR1 and CDR2: SGHRS and YFSETQ. Here the CDR3 DNA reads TGCGCCAGCAGCTTTACAGCATTCTACGAGCAGTACTTC. Protein product: CASSFTAFYEQYF.

The chain links TRBV6-5 to TRBJ1-2, with a tentative D call TRBD1 (5 bases). Trimming pared 0 bases from V and 4 bases from J, leaving 12 bases between. CDR3 length: 15 residues. Germline-derived CDR1 and CDR2 are MNHEY and SVGAGI. CDR3: CASSYSGTGIYGYTF. CDR3 nucleotide sequence: TGTGCCAGCAGTTACTCCGGGACGGGTATCTATGGCTACACCTTC.

The V and J genes are TRBV6-6 and TRBJ2-7, with 7 bases aligning to TRBD1. The CDR3 spans 15 residues. With V trimmed by 1 base and J by 1 base, 4 bases remained unmatched. Germline CDR1 reads MNHNY; CDR2 reads SVGAGI (reference sequence). CDR3 sequence reads: CASSYWPGQSYEQYF. The CDR3 DNA reads as TGTGCCAGCAGTTACTGGCCGGGACAGTCCTACGAGCAGTACTTC.

This clone showed up just once. The chain combines TRBV4-1 with TRBJ2-1; 9 nucleotides line up with TRBD2. V shed 1 base and J 5 bases; nucleotides not matched to a gene: 9. CDR1 MGHRA and CDR2 YSYEKL come from the germline V gene. The CDR3 contains 17 residues. The CDR3 DNA reads TGCGCCAGCAGCCAAGTAGTAGTGACTAGCGGTAACAATGAGCAGTTCTTC. This translates into CASSQVVVTSGNNEQFF.

V is TRBV6-1 and J is TRBJ1-2; TRBD1 is a possible D gene (6 bases). The CDR3 loop spans 15 amino acids. V shed 6 bases and J shed 5 bases, with 19 bases lying between them. Germline loops: CDR1 MNHNS, CDR2 SASEGT. CDR3 nucleotide sequence: TGTGCCAGCAGAGGGGGTCAGGGCATCTCGTATGGCTACACCTTC. The encoded protein is CASRGGQGISYGYTF.